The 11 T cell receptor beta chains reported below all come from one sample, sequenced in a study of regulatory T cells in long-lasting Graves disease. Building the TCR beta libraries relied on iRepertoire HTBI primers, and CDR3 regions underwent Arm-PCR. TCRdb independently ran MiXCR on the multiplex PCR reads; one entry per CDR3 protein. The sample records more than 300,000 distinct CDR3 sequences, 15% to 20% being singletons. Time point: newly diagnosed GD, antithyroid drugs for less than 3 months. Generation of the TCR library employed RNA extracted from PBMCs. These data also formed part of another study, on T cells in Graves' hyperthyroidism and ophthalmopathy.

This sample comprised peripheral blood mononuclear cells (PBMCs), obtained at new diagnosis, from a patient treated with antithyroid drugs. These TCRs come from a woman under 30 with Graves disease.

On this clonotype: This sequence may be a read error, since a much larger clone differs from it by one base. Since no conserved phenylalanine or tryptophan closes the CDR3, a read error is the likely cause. DNA for the CDR3: TGTGCCAGCAGTGAGAAAACTGGCTACACCCTC. Protein: CASSEKTGYTL. The chain couples TRBV12-3 or TRBV12-4 to TRBJ1-2, with D unclear. The ends were cut back, 5 bases at V and 7 bases at J, with 8 bases in the middle. The CDR3 is 11 residues long.

The CDR3 DNA reads TGTGCCAGCCGGAGCGGGATGGCGTACGAGCAGTACTTC. This codes for CASRSGMAYEQYF. The chain has TRBV28 and TRBJ2-7, with 7 positions matching TRBD2. This CDR3 has 13 amino acids. J lost 4 bases, V lost 8 bases, and 8 bases had no gene match. CDR1 is MDHEN, CDR2 SYDVKM, per germline.

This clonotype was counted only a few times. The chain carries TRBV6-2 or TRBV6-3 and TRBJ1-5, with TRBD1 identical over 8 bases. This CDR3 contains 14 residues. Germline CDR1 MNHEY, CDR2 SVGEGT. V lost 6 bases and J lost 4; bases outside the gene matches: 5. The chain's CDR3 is CASRQGAPNQPQHF. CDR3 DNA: TGTGCCAGCAGGCAGGGGGCTCCTAATCAGCCCCAGCATTTT.

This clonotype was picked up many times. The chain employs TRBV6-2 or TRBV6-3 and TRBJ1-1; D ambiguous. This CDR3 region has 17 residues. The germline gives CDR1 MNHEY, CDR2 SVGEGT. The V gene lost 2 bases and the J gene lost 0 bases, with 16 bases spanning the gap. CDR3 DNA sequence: TGTGCCAGCAGTTACCACCCTGCTGGGCTGATGAACACTGAAGCTTTCTTT. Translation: CASSYHPAGLMNTEAFF.

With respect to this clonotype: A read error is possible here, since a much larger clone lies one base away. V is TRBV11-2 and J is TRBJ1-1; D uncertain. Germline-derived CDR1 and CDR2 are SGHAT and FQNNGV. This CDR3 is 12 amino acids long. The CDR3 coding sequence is TGTGCCAGCAGCCACCATAAGACTGAAGGTTTCTTT. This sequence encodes CASSHHKTEGFF.

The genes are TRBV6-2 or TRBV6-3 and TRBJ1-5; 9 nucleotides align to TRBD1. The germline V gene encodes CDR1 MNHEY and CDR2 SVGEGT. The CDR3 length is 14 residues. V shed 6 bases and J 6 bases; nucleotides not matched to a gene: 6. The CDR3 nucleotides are TGTGCCAGCAGGGGGACAGGGAATTTTCAGCCCCAGCATTTT. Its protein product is CASRGTGNFQPQHF.

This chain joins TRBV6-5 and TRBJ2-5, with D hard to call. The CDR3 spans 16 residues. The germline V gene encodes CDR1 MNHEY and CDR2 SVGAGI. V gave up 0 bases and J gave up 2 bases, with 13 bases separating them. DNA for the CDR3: TGTGCCAGCAGTTACTCCCTGGACCGGATTCAAGAGACCCAGTACTTC. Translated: CASSYSLDRIQETQYF.

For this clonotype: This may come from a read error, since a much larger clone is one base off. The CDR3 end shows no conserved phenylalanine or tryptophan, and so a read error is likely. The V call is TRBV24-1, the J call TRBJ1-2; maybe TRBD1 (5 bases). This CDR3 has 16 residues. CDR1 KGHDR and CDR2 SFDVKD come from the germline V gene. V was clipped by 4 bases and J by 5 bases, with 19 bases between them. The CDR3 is CATSDARGGTKYGYTL. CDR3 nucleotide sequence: TGTGCCACCAGTGACGCTCGGGGGGGAACGAAATATGGCTACACCCTC.

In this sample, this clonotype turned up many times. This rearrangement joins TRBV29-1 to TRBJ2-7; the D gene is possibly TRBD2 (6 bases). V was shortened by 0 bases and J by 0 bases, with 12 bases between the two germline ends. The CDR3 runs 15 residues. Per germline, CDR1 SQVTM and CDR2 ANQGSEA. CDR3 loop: CSVEDGGFSSYEQYF. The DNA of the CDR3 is TGCAGCGTTGAAGACGGGGGTTTCAGCTCCTACGAGCAGTACTTC.

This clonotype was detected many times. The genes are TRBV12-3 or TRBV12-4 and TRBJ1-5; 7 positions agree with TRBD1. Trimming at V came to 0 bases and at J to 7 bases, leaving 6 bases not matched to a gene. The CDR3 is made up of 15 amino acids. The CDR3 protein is CASSLARRGLQPQHF. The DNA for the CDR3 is TGTGCCAGCAGTTTAGCGCGCAGGGGGTTGCAGCCCCAGCATTTT.

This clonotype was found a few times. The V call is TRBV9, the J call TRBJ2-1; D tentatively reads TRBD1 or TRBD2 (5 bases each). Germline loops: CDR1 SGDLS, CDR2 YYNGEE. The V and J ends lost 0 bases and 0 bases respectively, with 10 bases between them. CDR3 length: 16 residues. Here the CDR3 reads CASSVAWDRSYNEQFF. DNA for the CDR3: TGTGCCAGCAGCGTAGCTTGGGACCGCTCCTACAATGAGCAGTTCTTC.